The entry below gives a single TCR beta chain sequence along with its context. Its antigen is undetermined. This entry comes from a study of vaccination and CD4 T cells after COVID-19. The Oncomine TCR Beta short-read assay sequenced DNA from cultured CD4+ T cells. Each CDR3 protein gets one entry after TCRdb re-called the PCR reads with MiXCR. The sample yields roughly 15,000 distinct CDR3 sequences, 54% seen once. Treatment here: roughly 11-day PBMC culture with coronavirus spike peptide pools or control peptides (ViraFEST assay). Germline V lookup: CDR1 SGHNT, CDR2 YYREEE (reference sequence). V shed 4 bases and J shed 0 bases, with 14 bases lying between them. This CDR3 is built from 16 residues.

The rearrangement links TRBV5-4 to TRBJ2-4; weak D call: TRBD1 (6 bases). This TCR came from a human donor with COVID-19. Sequenced material: cultured CD4+ T cells from blood, taken after SARS-CoV-2 vaccination. The DNA of the CDR3 is TGTGCCAGCAGCAGTCCAGGGGCACTAGCCAAAAACATTCAGTACTTC. Its protein product is CASSSPGALAKNIQYF.